This T cell receptor (beta chain) was identified in a study of CD8 T cells in Susac syndrome. Turning to the study itself: When blood was collected, patients with Susac syndrome were therapy-naive, were taking corticosteroids, or were receiving intravenous immunoglobulin alone.

Random hexamers served to reverse transcribe about 0.45 to 1 ug RNA. TCRdb independently ran MiXCR on the immunoSEQ multiplex PCR reads; one entry per CDR3 protein. The repertoire holds under 200,000 distinct CDR3 sequences, with 85% to 95% as singletons. CDR1 is DFQATT, CDR2 SNEGSKA, per germline (reference sequence). The trim removed 0 bases at V and 2 bases at J, leaving 9 bases unmatched. The CDR3 runs 17 residues. The rearrangement joins TRBV20-1 to TRBJ2-1; 8 nucleotides line up with TRBD2. The specimen sequenced was CD8+ T cells from PBMCs. The TCR was taken from a human donor with Susac syndrome. CDR3 nucleotides: TGCAGTGCTAGAGATAGGGGGGCGGGGGGTCCCTACAATGAGCAGTTCTTC. As protein: CSARDRGAGGPYNEQFF.